These T cell receptor beta chains were read from a single sample in a study of CXCR3-negative and CXCR3-positive naive CD8 T cells. TCRdb re-analyzed the 5' RACE reads; it lists each CDR3 protein once, without DNA. This sample's table reports around 160,000 distinct CDR3 sequences. Sample: naive CXCR3+ CD8+ T cells from blood. These receptors all stem from a human donor in good health. Some clones in this sample may be carry-over from other donors' samples. Each CDR3 is given with its conserved first and last residue.

CDR3	V	J	length
CASSPLASYNEQFF	TRBV19	TRBJ2-1	14
CASSASPYQETQYF	TRBV19	TRBJ2-5	14
CASSRYPTEAFF	TRBV7-9	TRBJ1-1	12
CSVVGYNEQFF	TRBV29-1	TRBJ2-1	11
CASTSAQGRSYEQYF	TRBV5-6	TRBJ2-7	15
CAWSTSYEQYF	TRBV30	TRBJ2-7	11
CASSLETGFTEAFF	TRBV7-6	TRBJ1-1	14
CASSWAAGEAGEYRGADTQYF	TRBV5-1	TRBJ2-3	21
CASSLEISGANEQFF	TRBV7-6	TRBJ2-1	15
CASSLVGVQETQYF	TRBV5-1	TRBJ2-5	14
CATRGGGNTGELFF	TRBV15	TRBJ2-2	14
CASSFLAGGFEQYF	TRBV27	TRBJ2-7	14
CSVTATGDYGYTF	TRBV29-1	TRBJ1-2	13
CASSQNTEYNEQFF	TRBV4-3	TRBJ2-1	14
CASSYSNGGPDLLPYEQYF	TRBV6-6	TRBJ2-7	19
CASSHTSGSSYEQYF	TRBV4-1	TRBJ2-7	15
CASSLSGGEAYEQYF	TRBV7-3	TRBJ2-7	15
CASSQTGVNTEAFF	TRBV14	TRBJ1-1	14
CSVDTTGTPYGYTF	TRBV29-1	TRBJ1-2	14
CASSPEAGLHYGYTF	TRBV7-9	TRBJ1-2	15
CASSRTVYNEQFF	TRBV7-9	TRBJ2-1	13
CSVEGQGATNSYEQYF	TRBV29-1	TRBJ2-7	16
CASSSASEAFF	TRBV27	TRBJ1-1	11
CASSQDMLAGGREQFF	TRBV4-3	TRBJ2-1	16
CASSPYLTSGAYNEQFF	TRBV11-3	TRBJ2-1	17
CASSYIGGGAETQYF	TRBV6-5	TRBJ2-5	15
CASSDPDQLNEQFF	TRBV5-1	TRBJ2-1	14
CSAKAFGTAYGYTF	TRBV20-1	TRBJ1-2	14
CAIRTGATPSREQYF	TRBV5-1	TRBJ2-7	15
CASSLGGRSKNIQYF	TRBV7-9	TRBJ2-4	15
CSATPASGQGAYEQYF	TRBV20-1	TRBJ2-7	16
CSARGFADEGDSNQPQHF	TRBV20-1	TRBJ1-5	18
CSVQGTSYEQYF	TRBV29-1	TRBJ2-7	12
CSARDQRGAGIDTQYF	TRBV20-1	TRBJ2-3	16
CASTTTTGGANVLTF	TRBV27	TRBJ2-6	15
CSVVPVQGDYGYTF	TRBV29-1	TRBJ1-2	14
CASSAFPAISYNEQFF	TRBV25-1	TRBJ2-1	16
CSVEVGASPDEQFF	TRBV29-1	TRBJ2-1	14
CASSAALAGAQETQYF	TRBV9	TRBJ2-5	16
CASTDGVAGGTHGEQYF	TRBV12-3/TRBV12-4	TRBJ2-7	17
CASSLDRGPGNTIYF	TRBV5-1	TRBJ1-3	15
CATSRVGQDNEQFF	TRBV15	TRBJ2-1	14
CASSLGPSGGALDEQYF	TRBV5-1	TRBJ2-7	17
CATSPFFETSTQYF	TRBV28	TRBJ2-3	14
CATSRDPGAGNIQYF	TRBV15	TRBJ2-4	15
CASSPINTEAFF	TRBV28	TRBJ1-1	12
CASSQGAVHETQYF	TRBV14	TRBJ2-5	14
CASSPPGQGTDTQYF	TRBV14	TRBJ2-3	15
CATSPGGNYGYTF	TRBV12-3/TRBV12-4	TRBJ1-2	13
CASSPPGLISGELFF	TRBV12-3/TRBV12-4	TRBJ2-2	15
CASSFLQGAQIYGYTF	TRBV5-1	TRBJ1-2	16
CASSTGLAGESYNEQFF	TRBV5-1	TRBJ2-1	17
CATSSLAGAGYNEQFF	TRBV15	TRBJ2-1	16
CASSFKGMGAGEQFF	TRBV7-3	TRBJ2-1	15
CASSGVLDTEAFF	TRBV9	TRBJ1-1	13